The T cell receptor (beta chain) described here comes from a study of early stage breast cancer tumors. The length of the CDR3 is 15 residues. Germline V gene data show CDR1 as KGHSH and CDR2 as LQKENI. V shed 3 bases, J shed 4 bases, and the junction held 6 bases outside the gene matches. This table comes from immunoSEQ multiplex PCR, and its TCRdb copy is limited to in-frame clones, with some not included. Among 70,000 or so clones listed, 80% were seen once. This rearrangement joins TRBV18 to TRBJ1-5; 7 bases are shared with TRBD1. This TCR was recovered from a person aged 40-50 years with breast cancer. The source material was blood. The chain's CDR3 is CASSPRQGANQPQHF. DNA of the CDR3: TGTGCCAGCTCACCCCGACAGGGCGCAAATCAGCCCCAGCATTTT.